Following are 26 T cell receptor beta chains from one sample sequenced in a study of T-cell memory formation after mild COVID-19 (dated by TCRdb to the early 2020s). Libraries were prepared through 5' RACE. Data came from an Illumina NovaSeq 6000. TCRdb reprocessed the public reads (quality trimming at Q25 with fastp, clone calling with MiXCR) and kept in-frame beta chains. Rows with one shared CDR3 protein collapse into an entry with the most common genes and DNA. Recorded for this sample are around 450,000 distinct CDR3 sequences; 20% to 25% of them occurred a single time. The top ten hold roughly 9.7% of the sample. Material for sequencing was PBMCs or a T cell subset sorted from them (not recorded which). The receptors were gathered from an adult woman who had mild COVID-19 (a few samples of this study predate the infection). The sample titles of this study are shuffled in the database, so cell type and time point are left out; the donor was told from shared clones.

This clonotype showed up just a few times. This sequence joins TRBV29-1 and TRBJ2-3; TRBD2 is a possible D gene (6 bases). Between the trimmed V and J ends, which lost 6 bases and 1 base, there was a span of 14 bases. This CDR3 spans 14 amino acids. Germline lookup yields CDR1 SQVTM and CDR2 ANQGSEA. CDR3 coding DNA: TGCAGCGTGGGACTTAGTGGGCGCACAGATACGCAGTATTTT. It is translated as CSVGLSGRTDTQYF.

This clonotype came up a few times. The V and J genes are TRBV12-3 or TRBV12-4 and TRBJ1-5; 7 nucleotides line up with TRBD1. The CDR3 loop spans 17 amino acids. The V segment lost 6 bases and the J segment 2 bases; nucleotides outside the gene matches: 13. CDR3 nucleotides: TGTGCCAGCAGACCCCGGGGGGGCGACAGGGGCAATCAGCCCCAGCATTTT. This codes for CASRPRGGDRGNQPQHF.

This chain links TRBV2 with TRBJ2-7; D possibly corresponds to TRBD1 (6 bases). V was trimmed by 3 bases and J by 3 bases, leaving 18 bases between them. The CDR3 contains 16 residues. Looked up from germline, CDR1 is SNHLY and CDR2 is FYNNEI. CDR3 in amino acids: CASSEGPGTSDYEQYF. Here the CDR3 DNA reads TGTGCCAGCAGTGAGGGACCCGGGACATCGGACTACGAGCAGTACTTC.

This clonotype appeared a few times. The chain joins TRBV28 to TRBJ1-2; the match to TRBD1 covers 10 bases. CDR1 and CDR2 from the germline V gene are MDHEN and SYDVKM. J was trimmed by 2 bases and V by 5 bases; bases with no gene match: 5. The CDR3 covers 15 residues. CDR3 bases: TGTGCCAGCAGTCCCCCGGGACAGGGGAACTATGGCTACACCTTC. Its protein is CASSPPGQGNYGYTF.

There are a few counts of this clonotype. The chain carries TRBV20-1 and TRBJ2-1, with 8 bases identical to TRBD2. V shed 1 base and J 8 bases; nucleotides not matched to a gene: 10. The CDR3 runs to 15 residues. Germline V CDR1 and CDR2: DFQATT, SNEGSKA (reference sequence). The CDR3 loop is CSARAHGREVDEQFF. DNA for the CDR3: TGCAGTGCTAGAGCCCATGGGCGGGAGGTCGATGAGCAGTTCTTC.

The rearrangement uses TRBV5-3 and TRBJ2-1; TRBD2 matches 9 bases. TRBV5-3 belongs to the ORF category, with a function that is uncertain. With V trimmed by 0 bases and J by 8 bases, 6 bases remained unmatched. The CDR3 totals 15 residues. CDR3 sequence (DNA): TGTGCCAGAAGCTTGGGGGCCATAGCGGGAGATGAGCAGTTCTTC. Residues: CARSLGAIAGDEQFF.

V usage is TRBV5-1 and J usage is TRBJ2-3; the D call may be TRBD1 or TRBD2 (5 bases each). In germline, CDR1 is SGHRS, CDR2 YFSETQ. The CDR3 is made up of 13 amino acids. V lost 6 bases and J 0 bases, leaving 8 bases between the germline ends. CDR3 region: CASTGASTDTQYF. In DNA form, the CDR3 reads TGCGCCAGCACCGGGGCTAGCACAGATACGCAGTATTTT.

This clonotype has just a few counts. The chain links TRBV5-1 to TRBJ1-2; D is possibly TRBD1 (6 bases). The germline V gene encodes CDR1 SGHRS and CDR2 YFSETQ. V gave up 4 bases and J gave up 5 bases, with 15 bases separating them. This CDR3 spans 14 amino acids. CDR3 bases: TGCGCCAGCAGCCCAGAGACAGGAGAATATGGCTACACCTTC. Protein sequence: CASSPETGEYGYTF.

This clonotype occurred a few times. The chain uses TRBV7-3 and TRBJ2-1; the D gene is possibly TRBD2 (6 bases). The CDR3 has 13 residues. V lost 5 bases, J lost 7 bases, and 12 bases lay in between. Germline V CDR1 and CDR2: SGHTA, FQGTGA. The CDR3 is CASSPGGRNEQFF. DNA of the CDR3: TGTGCCAGCAGCCCTGGGGGGAGGAATGAGCAGTTCTTC.

This clonotype occurred many times. The chain couples TRBV24-1 to TRBJ2-3, with D hard to call. V was cut by 2 bases and J by 4 bases, with 18 bases left in between. Germline V gene sequence: CDR1 KGHDR, CDR2 SFDVKD. The CDR3 runs to 17 residues. The CDR3 here is CATSDSRTRPVADTQYF. CDR3 DNA sequence: TGTGCCACCAGTGATTCCCGGACCAGGCCAGTGGCAGATACGCAGTATTTT.

The CDR3 here is CASTGDWGYNEQFF. The DNA for the CDR3 is TGTGCCAGCACGGGCGACTGGGGCTACAATGAGCAGTTCTTC. The J gene is TRBJ2-1, the V gene TRBV6-2 or TRBV6-3; no definite D call. The V and J ends lost 7 bases and 3 bases respectively, with 13 bases between them. Germline loops: CDR1 MNHEY, CDR2 SVGEGT. The CDR3 runs to 14 residues.

The CDR3 DNA sequence: TGCGCCAGCAGCTCAGGACAGGGGAAGGAGGGCTACACCTTC. Residues: CASSSGQGKEGYTF. The chain links TRBV5-1 to TRBJ1-2; 9 positions agree with TRBD1. The CDR3 runs to 14 residues. Germline assignment: CDR1 SGHRS and CDR2 YFSETQ. Trimming cost V 3 bases and J 8 bases; bases outside gene matches: 8.

This clonotype was seen only once. The V and J genes are TRBV11-2 and TRBJ2-4; 9 positions match TRBD2. The CDR3 is 17 amino acids. Trimming at V came to 5 bases and at J to 1 base, leaving 9 bases not matched to a gene. The V gene's germline CDR1 is SGHAT and CDR2 FQNNGV. CDR3 loop: CASSTLRAGGAKNIQYF. DNA for the CDR3: TGTGCCAGCAGCACCCTCCGGGCGGGGGGGGCCAAAAACATTCAGTACTTC.

V and J are TRBV7-2 and TRBJ2-1; D unclear. Germline-derived CDR1 and CDR2 are SGHTA and FQGNSA. The CDR3 spans 14 residues. The germline V and J ends were trimmed by 1 base and 3 bases, with 7 bases remaining between them. The CDR3 coding sequence is TGTGCCAGCAGCTTAGGAAGGATCTACAATGAGCAGTTCTTC. Translation gives CASSLGRIYNEQFF.

This clonotype was found a few times. The V call is TRBV7-2, the J call TRBJ2-3; D gene uncertain. CDR1 SGHTA and CDR2 FQGNSA come from the germline V gene. The CDR3 is made up of 12 amino acids. With 2 bases removed from V and 5 bases from J, the gap between germline ends came to 5 bases. CDR3 DNA sequence: TGTGCCAGCAGCTTATTCGAAGATACGCAGTATTTT. It is translated as CASSLFEDTQYF. The variable domain in full, completed from reference TRBV7-2 and TRBJ2-3, reads GAGVSQSPSNKVTEKGKDVELRCDPISGHTALYWYRQSLGQGLEFLIYFQGNSAPDKSGLPSDRFSAERTGGSVSTLTIQRTQQEDSAVYLCASSLFEDTQYFGPGTRLTVL.

The V call is TRBV19, the J call TRBJ2-2, with D perhaps matching TRBD2 (6 bases). The CDR3 loop spans 13 amino acids. The ends were cut back, 5 bases at V and 6 bases at J, with 10 bases in the middle. Germline-derived CDR1 and CDR2 are LNHDA and SQIVND (reference sequence). CDR3 nucleotides: TGTGCCAGTAGTGCGGGGTTGGCCGGGGAGCTGTTTTTT. Translated: CASSAGLAGELFF.

This chain uses TRBV6-1 with TRBJ1-1; maybe TRBD1 (5 bases). The CDR3 is 17 amino acids. The V gene lost 3 bases and the J gene lost 1 base, with 18 bases spanning the gap. From germline, CDR1 is MNHNS and CDR2 SASEGT. CDR3 in amino acids: CASSEGGFRYRNTEAFF. CDR3 nucleotide sequence: TGTGCCAGCAGTGAGGGGGGTTTTAGGTACAGGAACACTGAAGCTTTCTTT.

The V call is TRBV7-3, the J call TRBJ2-1; D remains ambiguous. The CDR3 is made up of 14 amino acids. From germline, CDR1 is SGHTA and CDR2 FQGTGA. Trimming took 5 bases from V and 6 from J, leaving 14 bases between them. CDR3 region: CASSQSGVGNEQFF. The CDR3 DNA reads TGTGCCAGCAGCCAGAGTGGGGTGGGCAATGAGCAGTTCTTC.

J is TRBJ2-1 and V is TRBV6-6, with TRBD1 as a possible D gene (5 bases). V lost 6 bases to trimming and J lost 2 bases, with 8 bases between them. This CDR3 contains 13 residues. The germline gives CDR1 MNHNY, CDR2 SVGAGI (reference sequence). The CDR3 region has the DNA TGTGCCAGCAGACCAGGGACCTACAATGAGCAGTTCTTC. This sequence encodes CASRPGTYNEQFF.

The chain is built from TRBV19 and TRBJ2-7; D unresolved. Germline-derived CDR1 and CDR2 are LNHDA and SQIVND (reference sequence). Trimming left V 2 bases short and J 2 bases short, with 7 bases between. The CDR3 contains 13 residues. In DNA form, the CDR3 reads TGTGCCAGTAGTATAACACAGACCTACGAGCAGTACTTC. It yields the protein CASSITQTYEQYF.

This chain links TRBV12-3 or TRBV12-4 with TRBJ2-2, with 10 bases lining up with TRBD1. The CDR3 consists of 20 residues. V shed 2 bases, J shed 1 base, and the junction held 13 bases outside the gene matches. In nucleotides, the CDR3 is TGTGCCAGCAGTTTACGCCCTTTCCGGGACAGGGGCATGAACACCGGGGAGCTGTTTTTT. Protein product: CASSLRPFRDRGMNTGELFF.

This clonotype was counted only a few times. This chain joins TRBV5-4 and TRBJ1-1; 7 bases map to TRBD1. This CDR3 has 15 residues. Germline-derived CDR1 and CDR2 are SGHNT and YYREEE (reference sequence). V lost 5 bases to trimming and J lost 2 bases; unmatched junction nucleotides: 9. The CDR3 region is CASSSDRAINTEAFF. The CDR3 DNA reads as TGTGCCAGCAGTTCAGACAGGGCCATAAACACTGAAGCTTTCTTT.

This clonotype was seen a few times. This chain connects TRBV6-5 to TRBJ1-1, with D hard to call. This CDR3 has 16 residues. Between the trimmed V and J ends, which lost 5 bases and 0 bases, there was a span of 16 bases. Germline V CDR1 and CDR2: MNHEY, SVGAGI. CDR3 in amino acids: CASSIDFRTVNTEAFF. DNA of the CDR3: TGTGCCAGCAGTATTGACTTTAGGACGGTGAACACTGAAGCTTTCTTT.

As DNA, the CDR3 is TGTGCCAGCAGCACGCCGGTTGGTTATGGCTACACCTTC. This gives the protein CASSTPVGYGYTF. This chain uses TRBV7-2 with TRBJ1-2; D unresolved. Germline CDR1 SGHTA, CDR2 FQGNSA. The V and J ends lost 5 bases and 5 bases respectively, with 12 bases between them. This CDR3 has 13 residues.

This clonotype was recorded many times. The V call is TRBV11-3, the J call TRBJ1-1; no reliable D call. This CDR3 spans 11 amino acids. The V and J ends lost 6 bases and 0 bases respectively, with 2 bases between them. Germline CDR1 SGHNT, CDR2 YENEEA. Here the CDR3 DNA reads TGTGCCAGCAGGTTGAACACTGAAGCTTTCTTT. This translates into CASRLNTEAFF.

The sample holds a few counts of this clonotype. The gene calls are TRBV11-2 and TRBJ2-3; TRBD2 aligns across 8 bases. The V segment lost 4 bases and the J segment 6 bases; nucleotides outside the gene matches: 12. Germline V gives CDR1 SGHAT, CDR2 FQNNGV. The CDR3 is 16 residues long. The DNA for the CDR3 is TGTGCCAGCAGCTCCACCCCAGCGGGAGCGGAGGATACGCAGTATTTT. Translation gives CASSSTPAGAEDTQYF. Full variable domain (missing parts from reference TRBV11-2 and TRBJ2-3): EAGVAQSPRYKIIEKRQSVAFWCNPISGHATLYWYQQILGQGPKLLIQFQNNGVVDDSQLPKDRFSAERLKGVDSTLKIQPAKLEDSAVYLCASSSTPAGAEDTQYFGPGTRLTVL.